This passage covers 10 T cell receptor beta chains from one sample sequenced in a study of cytomegalovirus exposure and HLA in healthy donors. A multiplex PCR was run with 60 Vbeta primers and 13 Jbeta primers. Sequenced by immunoSEQ multiplex PCR; TCRdb stores in-frame clones only, minus some. The table includes 150,000 or so clones, approximately 80% detected once. The sample comprised PBMCs. The source of these receptors is a man between 35 and 55 years old in good health and CMV-seropositive.

In this sample, this clone turned up once. The chain uses TRBV10-2 and TRBJ2-5; 7 bases line up with TRBD1. The CDR3 contains 14 residues. V lost 5 bases and J lost 2; bases outside the gene matches: 5. In germline, CDR1 is WSHSY, CDR2 SAAADI. The DNA for the CDR3 is TGCGCCAGCAGTCTTGGACAGGAACAAGAGACCCAGTACTTC. Encoded protein: CASSLGQEQETQYF.

The V and J genes are TRBV7-9 and TRBJ2-7; 9 bases line up with TRBD1. V lost 7 bases to trimming and J lost 6 bases; unmatched junction nucleotides: 10. Germline V lookup: CDR1 SEHNR, CDR2 FQNEAQ (reference sequence). The CDR3 is 14 residues long. In DNA form, the CDR3 reads TGTGCCAGCACCACGCCAAGGACAGGGGCCGAGCAGTACTTC. Its protein is CASTTPRTGAEQYF.

This chain uses TRBV5-5 with TRBJ1-1, with a possible D match to TRBD1 (6 bases). Germline assignment: CDR1 SGHKS and CDR2 YYEKEE (reference sequence). Trimming took off 4 bases at V and 7 bases at J, with 17 bases between the two ends. The CDR3 sequence is 14 residues long. The CDR3 region has the DNA TGTGCCAGCAGCCTCAGGGGAAGGCCAAGTGAAGCTTTCTTT. Its protein is CASSLRGRPSEAFF.

The rearrangement uses TRBV5-4 and TRBJ2-7; no clear D gene. Trimming shortened V by 6 bases and J by 12 bases, and 10 bases separated the two germline ends. This CDR3 comprises 9 residues. CDR1 and CDR2 (germline): SGHNT, YYREEE (reference sequence). Here the CDR3 reads CASTHVSYF. CDR3 nucleotide sequence: TGTGCCAGCACCCATGTTTCGTACTTC.

The chain recombines TRBV6-6 with TRBJ1-4, with 8 nucleotides matching TRBD1. V shed 5 bases, J shed 12 bases, and the junction held 8 bases outside the gene matches. This CDR3 has 13 residues. The germline gives CDR1 MNHNY, CDR2 SVGAGI (reference sequence). This CDR3 is CASSLGPGQELFF. CDR3 DNA: TGTGCCAGCAGTCTTGGCCCGGGACAGGAACTGTTTTTT.

The chain joins TRBV30 to TRBJ1-5; D gene ambiguous. V dropped 2 bases and J dropped 0 bases, with 23 bases sitting between them. The germline V gene encodes CDR1 GTSNPN and CDR2 SVGIG (reference sequence). The CDR3 covers 19 residues. The CDR3 region has the DNA TGTGCCTGGAGTCGGAGACGGAACCCGTCCGAATATAGCAATCAGCCCCAGCATTTT. Amino acids: CAWSRRRNPSEYSNQPQHF.

This clone was detected once. The V and J genes are TRBV11-2 and TRBJ1-2, with a tentative D call TRBD1 (6 bases). V dropped 1 base and J dropped 6 bases, with 12 bases sitting between them. CDR3 length equals 14 residues. The germline V gene encodes CDR1 SGHAT and CDR2 FQNNGV. CDR3 bases: TGTGCCAGCAGCTTAGCATTGGGGGCCGATGGCTACACCTTC. Its translation is CASSLALGADGYTF.

The chain is built from TRBV19 and TRBJ1-1, with a tentative D call TRBD1 (5 bases). The V end lost 3 bases, the J end lost 8 bases, and 10 bases lay between the germline ends. CDR3 length: 12 residues. The germline gives CDR1 LNHDA, CDR2 SQIVND (reference sequence). The CDR3 coding sequence is TGTGCCAGTAGTATCTGGGGCCGGGAAGCTTTCTTT. Amino acids: CASSIWGREAFF. The full variable domain, rest sourced from reference TRBV19 and TRBJ1-1, is DGGITQSPKYLFRKEGQNVTLSCEQNLNHDAMYWYRQDPGQGLRLIYYSQIVNDFQKGDIAEGYSVSREKKESFPLTVTSAQKNPTAFYLCASSIWGREAFFGQGTRLTVV.

The chain has TRBV7-6 and TRBJ2-1; TRBD1 might be the D (6 bases). The ends were cut back, 6 bases at V and 5 bases at J, with 14 bases in the middle. This CDR3 comprises 14 residues. Germline V gives CDR1 SGHVS, CDR2 FNYEAQ. The CDR3 DNA is TGTGCCAGCAGTCGAACGCCAGGGGACAATGAGCAGTTCTTC. Translating gives CASSRTPGDNEQFF.

The chain employs TRBV7-3 and TRBJ2-7, with TRBD2 as a possible D gene (6 bases). Trimming removed 5 bases from V and 6 bases from J, with 14 bases in between. Germline values: CDR1 SGHTA, CDR2 FQGTGA. The CDR3 is 13 amino acids. Here the CDR3 reads CASSAGLAAEQYF. The CDR3, as DNA: TGTGCCAGCAGCGCGGGACTTGCGGCCGAGCAGTACTTC.